This TCR beta chain was captured by sequencing in a study of blood T cell repertoires in COVID-19. The wider study: The analysed material was cDNA or gDNA that came from T cells, B-cell-depleted T cells, or PBMCs.

In the original processing: Nucleated cell number was recorded as an estimate derived from reference gene primer amplification. The repertoire was sequenced with immunoSEQ multiplex PCR; TCRdb's copy has only in-frame clones and lacks some. That table furnishes V, J and clone size, whereas the DNA furnished D and trimming. The sample contains under 250,000 clones, 80% of which appear only once. Trimming removed 2 bases from V and 7 bases from J, with 8 bases in between. Germline V gene data show CDR1 as KGHSH and CDR2 as LQKENI. The CDR3 totals 12 residues. This chain uses TRBV18 with TRBJ1-1; D is uncertain. This TCR was sampled from a human donor in a cohort sampled during active COVID-19. The specimen was peripheral blood. The CDR3 reads CASSPNNGEAFF. CDR3 nucleotide sequence: TGTGCCAGCTCACCAAATAACGGTGAAGCTTTCTTT.